This TCR beta chain was recorded in a study of blood T cell repertoires in COVID-19. Background on the study: Samples of COVID-19 (acute and convalescent) were obtained from the United States, Italy and Spain. PBMCs, B-cell-depleted T cells, or T cells provided the cDNA or gDNA that made up the material.

Profiled with immunoSEQ multiplex PCR; TCRdb holds only in-frame clones, not every one. Seen here are about 230,000 clones, 65% to 90% observed once, and the top ten hold approximately 5%. CDR1 and CDR2 from the germline V gene are SGHDN and FVKESK. Trimming took off 4 bases at V and 3 bases at J, with 13 bases between the two ends. The CDR3 has 14 residues. Enrolment of Seattle patients took place during active infection, and they were followed longitudinally. Sequencing was performed on peripheral blood. The chain uses TRBV14 and TRBJ2-7; D call uncertain. The origin of this receptor is a man aged 50 or older with COVID-19, enrolled during active disease. The CDR3 region is CASSPPGRYYEQYF. DNA for the CDR3: TGTGCCAGCAGCCCGCCGGGTAGGTACTACGAGCAGTACTTC.